These 25 T cell receptor beta chains originate from one sample sequenced in a study of control samples from healthy donors and cancer patients. Libraries were prepared by immunoSEQ multiplex PCR; TCRdb keeps only in-frame clonotypes and omits some of them. Among 90,000 to 140,000 clones, under 90% were seen once, and the ten largest hold under 15%. Sequencing was carried out using blood. The receptors derive from a woman between 50 and 59 years old in good health.

The chain recombines TRBV19 with TRBJ2-1; D gene uncertain. V was clipped by 1 base and J by 5 bases, with 6 bases between them. In germline, CDR1 is LNHDA, CDR2 SQIVND (reference sequence). There are 13 residues in the CDR3. This chain's CDR3 is CASSIGPNNEQFF. CDR3 nucleotide sequence: TGTGCCAGTAGTATAGGGCCAAACAATGAGCAGTTCTTC.

This chain links TRBV18 with TRBJ1-5, with D possibly matching TRBD1 (5 bases). V lost 5 bases and J lost 2, with 13 bases in between. The V gene's germline CDR1 is KGHSH and CDR2 LQKENI. The CDR3 runs to 15 residues. The CDR3 region is CASSSQGAGNQPQHF. CDR3 bases: TGTGCCAGCTCATCTCAGGGAGCGGGCAATCAGCCCCAGCATTTT.

This clone has only one observation. The chain employs TRBV27 and TRBJ2-7, with 10 positions matching TRBD1. Per germline, CDR1 MNHEY and CDR2 SMNVEV (reference sequence). J was trimmed by 5 bases and V by 2 bases; bases with no gene match: 6. The CDR3 loop spans 15 amino acids. The DNA of the CDR3 is TGTGCCAGCAGTTTACCGGGACAGGGGTCCCACGAGCAGTACTTC. Translating it yields CASSLPGQGSHEQYF.

The chain employs TRBV19 and TRBJ2-3; D perhaps matches TRBD2 (5 bases). Germline CDR1 and CDR2: LNHDA and SQIVND (reference sequence). The V and J ends lost 0 bases and 9 bases respectively, with 10 bases between them. The CDR3 sequence is 13 residues long. CDR3 sequence: CASSIDWGDTQYF. The CDR3 region has the DNA TGTGCCAGTAGTATAGATTGGGGAGACACGCAGTATTTT.

The chain joins TRBV15 to TRBJ1-4; 11 nucleotides agree with TRBD1. The CDR3 sequence is 16 residues long. Trimming took 4 bases from V and 7 from J; bases not matched to a gene: 8. Germline CDR1 LNHNV, CDR2 YYDKDF (reference sequence). CDR3 DNA sequence: TGTGCCACCAGCATTTGGACAGGGGGCCTGAGTGAAAAACTGTTTTTT. It is translated as CATSIWTGGLSEKLFF.

The rearrangement uses TRBV6-2 or TRBV6-3 and TRBJ2-6; 11 positions agree with TRBD1. From germline, CDR1 is MNHEY and CDR2 SVGEGT. This CDR3 has 18 amino acids. After removal of 4 bases from V and 2 bases from J, the junction contained 7 bases not matched to a gene. The chain's CDR3 is CASSLYGDRGAGANVLTF. In DNA, the CDR3 is TGTGCCAGCAGTTTGTATGGGGACAGGGGGGCTGGGGCCAACGTCCTGACTTTC.

V and J are TRBV19 and TRBJ2-5, with 10 bases identical to TRBD2. The V gene end was trimmed by 5 bases and the J gene end by 5 bases; junction bases not matched to a gene: 2. This CDR3 contains 13 residues. Germline loops: CDR1 LNHDA, CDR2 SQIVND (reference sequence). The CDR3 DNA follows: TGTGCCAGTAGTCTAGCGGGGGTCGAGACCCAGTACTTC. It translates to CASSLAGVETQYF. The full variable domain, in which reference TRBV19 and TRBJ2-5 provide the parts outside the CDR3, is DGGITQSPKYLFRKEGQNVTLSCEQNLNHDAMYWYRQDPGQGLRLIYYSQIVNDFQKGDIAEGYSVSREKKESFPLTVTSAQKNPTAFYLCASSLAGVETQYFGPGTRLLVL.

The V gene is TRBV7-2, the J gene TRBJ2-3, with D perhaps being TRBD1 or TRBD2 (5 bases each). The CDR3 consists of 13 residues. In germline, CDR1 is SGHTA, CDR2 FQGNSA. V lost 3 bases and J lost 8, with 12 bases in between. CDR3 in amino acids: CASSFGGEPTQYF. The CDR3 nucleotides read TGTGCCAGCAGCTTTGGGGGAGAGCCTACGCAGTATTTT. Full variable domain (missing parts from reference TRBV7-2 and TRBJ2-3): GAGVSQSPSNKVTEKGKDVELRCDPISGHTALYWYRQSLGQGLEFLIYFQGNSAPDKSGLPSDRFSAERTGGSVSTLTIQRTQQEDSAVYLCASSFGGEPTQYFGPGTRLTVL.

In its sample, this clone was seen once. The rearrangement joins TRBV5-1 to TRBJ1-3, with D maybe TRBD1 (5 bases). This CDR3 spans 17 amino acids. Trimming shortened V by 1 base and J by 1 base, and 15 bases separated the two germline ends. CDR1 and CDR2 from the germline V gene are SGHRS and YFSETQ. The CDR3 sequence is CASSLSGGFNSGNTIYF. DNA of the CDR3: TGCGCCAGCAGCTTGTCGGGGGGATTCAATTCTGGAAACACCATATATTTT. Supplemented by reference TRBV5-1 and TRBJ1-3, the full variable domain reads KAGVTQTPRYLIKTRGQQVTLSCSPISGHRSVSWYQQTPGQGLQFLFEYFSETQRNKGNFPGRFSGRQFSNSRSEMNVSTLELGDSALYLCASSLSGGFNSGNTIYFGEGSWLTVV.

The V and J genes are TRBV30 and TRBJ1-5; a possible D gene is TRBD1 (6 bases). Trimming took off 0 bases at V and 5 bases at J, with 8 bases between the two ends. The length of the CDR3 is 13 residues. CDR1 and CDR2 from the germline V gene are GTSNPN and SVGIG (reference sequence). This chain's CDR3 is CAWSVHRDQPQHF. CDR3 DNA sequence: TGTGCCTGGAGTGTACACAGGGATCAGCCCCAGCATTTT.

The sample holds many counts of this clone. This rearrangement joins TRBV15 to TRBJ2-2; 8 bases are shared with TRBD2. CDR1 and CDR2 (germline): LNHNV, YYDKDF (reference sequence). The CDR3 is made up of 15 amino acids. The trim removed 4 bases at V and 0 bases at J, leaving 1 base unmatched. The CDR3 is CATSTTSANTGELFF. As DNA, the CDR3 is TGTGCCACCAGCACGACTAGCGCGAACACCGGGGAGCTGTTTTTT.

V and J are TRBV7-3 and TRBJ1-4, with TRBD1 identical over 12 bases. The CDR3 has 18 residues. Germline CDR1 SGHTA, CDR2 FQGTGA. Trimming cost V 5 bases and J 4 bases; bases outside gene matches: 11. CDR3 DNA sequence: TGTGCCAGCAGCCAGAACCGGGACAGGGGGCCAGTTAATGAAAAACTGTTTTTT. Its protein is CASSQNRDRGPVNEKLFF.

The gene calls are TRBV6-1 and TRBJ2-2, with D unclear. V gave up 2 bases and J gave up 4 bases, with 11 bases separating them. From germline, CDR1 is MNHNS and CDR2 SASEGT. The CDR3 extends over 15 amino acids. The CDR3 DNA sequence: TGTGCCAGCAGTGAACCGGCCACCACCACCGGGGAGCTGTTTTTT. Translated, it gives CASSEPATTTGELFF.

The CDR3, as DNA: TGTGCCAGCAGTTTAACCTACGAGCAGTACTTC. Protein product: CASSLTYEQYF. V is TRBV27 and J is TRBJ2-7; the D is unclear. Germline assignment: CDR1 MNHEY and CDR2 SMNVEV (reference sequence). The germline V and J ends were trimmed by 2 bases and 2 bases, with 1 base remaining between them. CDR3 length: 11 residues.

The chain is built from TRBV3-1 (or the pseudogene TRBV3-2) and TRBJ1-6; the D is unclear. Trimming took off 2 bases at V and 10 bases at J, with 9 bases between the two ends. The germline CDR1 and CDR2 sequences are LGHDT and YNNKEL (reference sequence). This CDR3 spans 13 amino acids. CDR3 amino acids: CASSQSQRSPLHF. The CDR3 region has the DNA TGTGCCAGCAGCCAAAGTCAGCGGTCACCCCTCCACTTT.

The V call is TRBV27, the J call TRBJ2-2; 10 nucleotides align to TRBD2. V gave up 4 bases and J gave up 5 bases; unmatched junction bases: 10. This CDR3 contains 17 residues. CDR1 MNHEY and CDR2 SMNVEV come from the germline V gene (reference sequence). The CDR3 DNA is TGTGCCAGCAGTTCAATCACTAGCGGGATTGGTACCGGGGAGCTGTTTTTT. The encoded protein is CASSSITSGIGTGELFF.

The chain employs TRBV12-3 or TRBV12-4 and TRBJ1-3; D is ambiguous. Trimming took off 3 bases at V and 4 bases at J, with 4 bases between the two ends. This CDR3 has 12 amino acids. CDR3 DNA: TGTGCCAGCAGTTTTACAGGAAACACCATATATTTT. Translated, it gives CASSFTGNTIYF.

In DNA form, the CDR3 reads TGTGCCAGCAGCTTGAGCGGGGGTTACAATGAGCAGTTCTTC. It encodes CASSLSGGYNEQFF. V and J are TRBV7-9 and TRBJ2-1; TRBD2 aligns across 8 bases. The CDR3 length is 14 residues. Trimming removed 3 bases from V and 4 bases from J; junction bases left unmatched: 2. CDR1 and CDR2 (germline): SEHNR, FQNEAQ (reference sequence).

This chain links TRBV27 with TRBJ1-6; 7 bases line up with TRBD1. Trimming took 7 bases from V and 10 from J; bases not matched to a gene: 10. CDR1 MNHEY and CDR2 SMNVEV come from the germline V gene (reference sequence). The length of the CDR3 is 14 residues. CDR3 sequence (DNA): TGTGCCAGCAATAGGGGGCAATCGCGATCACCCCTCCACTTT. This sequence encodes CASNRGQSRSPLHF.

Notes on this clone: Other DNA sequences within the sample encode an identical CDR3. V is TRBV4-3 and J is TRBJ1-2; no definite D call. V dropped 4 bases and J dropped 3 bases, with 9 bases sitting between them. The CDR3 is 13 residues long. From germline, CDR1 is LGHNA and CDR2 YSLEER. DNA for the CDR3: TGCGCCAGCAGCCCGAGTGGTGACTATGGCTACACCTTC. Encoded protein: CASSPSGDYGYTF.

The rearrangement links TRBV7-9 to TRBJ2-5, with 11 nucleotides matching TRBD2. CDR3 length: 16 residues. Germline assignment: CDR1 SEHNR and CDR2 FQNEAQ (reference sequence). With 5 bases clipped from V and 2 bases from J, the junction kept 7 bases outside the gene matches. The CDR3: CASSLRTSGWQETQYF. The CDR3 DNA is TGTGCCAGCAGCCTGAGGACTAGCGGGTGGCAAGAGACCCAGTACTTC.

The chain couples TRBV7-9 to TRBJ2-5, with D perhaps matching TRBD1 (5 bases). Germline loops: CDR1 SEHNR, CDR2 FQNEAQ (reference sequence). The CDR3 covers 14 residues. Trimming removed 3 bases from V and 2 bases from J, with 10 bases in between. The chain's CDR3 is CASSFDSSQETQYF. The CDR3 DNA reads as TGTGCCAGCAGCTTCGACAGTTCTCAAGAGACCCAGTACTTC. Together with reference TRBV7-9 and TRBJ2-5, the CDR3 gives the full variable domain: DTGVSQNPRHKITKRGQNVTFRCDPISEHNRLYWYRQTLGQGPEFLTYFQNEAQLEKSRLLSDRFSAERPKGSFSTLEIQRTEQGDSAMYLCASSFDSSQETQYFGPGTRLLVL.

The DNA for the CDR3 is TGTGCCAGCAGTTTATGGGACGGGACCGGGGAGCTGTTTTTT. The encoded protein is CASSLWDGTGELFF. This chain links TRBV28 with TRBJ2-2; unclear D gene. The CDR3 extends over 14 amino acids. Trimming pared 0 bases from V and 5 bases from J, leaving 7 bases between. Germline loops: CDR1 MDHEN, CDR2 SYDVKM.

This clone was detected a few times. The V call is TRBV6-2 or TRBV6-3, the J call TRBJ2-3; TRBD2 agrees at 15 bases. The ends lost 0 bases at V and 3 bases at J; junction bases unmatched: 1. The CDR3 runs 17 residues. Germline CDR1 MNHEY, CDR2 SVGEGT. The CDR3, as DNA: TGTGCCAGCAGTTACTCCGGGACTAGCGGGGGGACAGATACGCAGTATTTT. Translated: CASSYSGTSGGTDTQYF.

The chain joins TRBV7-6 to TRBJ2-2; tentatively, D is TRBD1 (7 bases). Trimming removed 5 bases at V and 1 base at J, with 17 bases between. CDR1 SGHVS and CDR2 FNYEAQ come from the germline V gene. CDR3 length: 17 residues. The CDR3 reads CASSARWRGLNTGELFF. The CDR3 DNA follows: TGTGCCAGCAGCGCGAGGTGGAGGGGGCTGAACACCGGGGAGCTGTTTTTT.